Following are 8 T cell receptor beta chains from one sample sequenced in a study of cytomegalovirus exposure and HLA in healthy donors. Both 60 Vbeta primers and 13 Jbeta primers went into the PCR. The method was immunoSEQ multiplex PCR; TCRdb's version includes in-frame clones alone and lacks a portion of them. The top ten clones hold 1.4% of a sample with 40,000 to 45,000 clones, 77% of them seen once. Sequencing input: PBMCs. The source of these receptors is a man aged 30-40 years in good health and CMV-seronegative.

The V and J genes are TRBV5-5 and TRBJ2-7; 8 positions agree with TRBD2. V gave up 3 bases and J gave up 3 bases; unmatched junction bases: 14. The germline gives CDR1 SGHKS, CDR2 YYEKEE (reference sequence). The CDR3 is 17 residues long. CDR3 in amino acids: CASSWARGAGAIYEQYF. The CDR3 coding sequence is TGTGCCAGCAGCTGGGCAAGGGGAGCGGGAGCCATCTACGAGCAGTACTTC.

As DNA, the CDR3 is TGTGCCAGCAGCTTAGCTGGTAGCGGGCCGTCGCGAGGTGAGCAGTTCTTC. It translates to CASSLAGSGPSRGEQFF. V is TRBV11-2 and J is TRBJ2-1; TRBD2 aligns across 7 bases. The germline CDR1 and CDR2 sequences are SGHAT and FQNNGV. The ends lost 1 base at V and 9 bases at J; junction bases unmatched: 15. The CDR3 extends over 17 amino acids.

The chain joins TRBV27 to TRBJ2-3, with 13 positions matching TRBD2. Per the germline V gene, CDR1 is MNHEY and CDR2 is SMNVEV (reference sequence). V lost 5 bases and J lost 3; bases outside the gene matches: 8. The CDR3 has 17 residues. The DNA of the CDR3 is TGTGCCAGCAGTCCTCGGACTAGCGGGAGCTCGACAGATACGCAGTATTTT. Encoded protein: CASSPRTSGSSTDTQYF.

The gene calls are TRBV29-1 and TRBJ1-3; 7 nucleotides line up with TRBD1. The CDR3 covers 16 residues. Germline V lookup: CDR1 SQVTM, CDR2 ANQGSEA. The junction had 11 bases not matched to a gene; V was cut back by 6 bases and J by 0 bases. CDR3 loop: CSVLTGEMGSGNTIYF. The CDR3 DNA reads TGCAGCGTGCTAACAGGGGAGATGGGCTCTGGAAACACCATATATTTT.

The chain couples TRBV7-6 to TRBJ1-1; tentative D call: TRBD1 (6 bases). From germline, CDR1 is SGHVS and CDR2 FNYEAQ. The CDR3 is made up of 18 amino acids. V lost 5 bases, J lost 5 bases, and 27 bases lay in between. The CDR3 DNA is TGTGCCAGCAGCCCCAGAGTTCTGGGCAAAGGGGGGGGAACTGAAGCTTTCTTT. Translated, it gives CASSPRVLGKGGGTEAFF. The variable domain in full, with the rest retrieved from reference TRBV7-6 and TRBJ1-1, is GAGVSQSPRYKVTKRGQDVALRCDPISGHVSLYWYRQALGQGPEFLTYFNYEAQQDKSGLPNDRFSAERPEGSISTLTIQRTEQRDSAMYRCASSPRVLGKGGGTEAFFGQGTRLTVV.

This chain uses TRBV5-4 with TRBJ1-6; D possibly corresponds to TRBD1 (6 bases). V lost 3 bases to trimming and J lost 8 bases, with 6 bases between them. Germline CDR1 SGHNT, CDR2 YYREEE (reference sequence). The CDR3 is 12 amino acids. CDR3 bases: TGTGCCAGCAGCTCAGGGGATTCACCCCTCCACTTT. Translated: CASSSGDSPLHF. The whole variable domain, remainder taken from reference TRBV5-4 and TRBJ1-6, is ETGVTQSPTHLIKTRGQQVTLRCSSQSGHNTVSWYQQALGQGPQFIFQYYREEENGRGNFPPRFSGLQFPNYSSELNVNALELDDSALYLCASSSGDSPLHFGNGTRLTVT.

This clone has more than one count but fewer than ten. V and J are TRBV11-2 and TRBJ1-2, with 9 nucleotides matching TRBD1. Germline trimming cut 5 bases from V and 0 bases from J; bases unmatched to any gene: 7. CDR3 size: 16 residues. The V gene's germline CDR1 is SGHAT and CDR2 FQNNGV. CDR3 residues: CASSPGGTGSNYGYTF. CDR3 in DNA: TGTGCCAGCAGCCCGGGTGGGACAGGGTCTAACTATGGCTACACCTTC.

The genes are TRBV7-2 and TRBJ2-6, with D possibly matching TRBD2 (6 bases). The CDR3 runs to 15 residues. Trimming cost V 4 bases and J 2 bases, with 9 bases left between them. The germline CDR1 and CDR2 sequences are SGHTA and FQGNSA. As DNA, the CDR3 is TGTGCCAGCAGCTCCGGAGGGGCTGGGGCCAACGTCCTGACTTTC. This sequence encodes CASSSGGAGANVLTF. The complete variable domain, with remaining parts taken from reference TRBV7-2 and TRBJ2-6, reads GAGVSQSPSNKVTEKGKDVELRCDPISGHTALYWYRQSLGQGLEFLIYFQGNSAPDKSGLPSDRFSAERTGGSVSTLTIQRTQQEDSAVYLCASSSGGAGANVLTFGAGSRLTVL.